This TCR beta chain was identified in a study of blood T cell repertoires in COVID-19. The V segment lost 2 bases and the J segment 3 bases; nucleotides outside the gene matches: 5. The CDR3 totals 16 residues. CDR1 SGHRS and CDR2 YFSETQ come from the germline V gene. Original methodology: Reference gene primer amplification in the assay estimated nucleated cell counts. Clones were read by immunoSEQ multiplex PCR, and TCRdb kept only the in-frame ones, dropping some. That table gives V, J and clone size, and the DNA gave D and trimming. The sample has about 200,000 clones; around 89% are singletons. This TCR derives from a human donor in a cohort sampled during active COVID-19. The chain combines TRBV5-1 with TRBJ2-7, with 13 bases fitting TRBD2. Input material: peripheral blood. The DNA for the CDR3 is TGCGCCAGCAGCTTCGGACTAGCGGGAGCTTACTACGAGCAGTACTTC. This encodes CASSFGLAGAYYEQYF.